This TCR beta chain was identified during a study of T cell clonotyping in hematopoietic cell transplantation. Study-level results: Recipient TCR diversity dropped after transplant; expanded clonotypes rose from day 30 to 180. At the given depth, recipient repertoires were over 97% de novo clonotypes. Cells were unsorted, so CD4 and CD8 contributions were not separated. Higher Inverse Simpson Index values in graft donor and pretransplant recipient predicted broader posttransplant TCR diversity.

Some clones are missing from TCRdb's copy, which holds only in-frame ones; the method was immunoSEQ multiplex PCR. The sample has about 5,300 clones, about 25% seen once. CDR1 MGHRA and CDR2 YSYEKL come from the germline V gene. CDR3 length: 17 residues. The ends were cut back, 2 bases at V and 4 bases at J, with 18 bases in the middle. Details on this clone: Antigen unknown.

The specimen was peripheral blood mononuclear cells, collected 180 days after allogeneic stem cell transplant. The sequence was obtained from a male patient in his thirties or forties who had an allogeneic stem cell transplant from an unrelated donor, so the T cells may come from the graft donor. Some clones in this sample may be carry-over from other donors' samples. The chain employs TRBV4-1 and TRBJ1-5, with D tentatively TRBD1 (6 bases). The CDR3 bases are TGCGCCAGCAGCCAACGGATCTCCGGGACACAGAATCAGCCCCAGCATTTT. This sequence encodes CASSQRISGTQNQPQHF.